The 32 T cell receptor beta chains listed next were all sequenced from one sample in a study of CD8 T cells in ankylosing spondylitis. Notes on the study in general: The study identified a TCR beta motif of 7 or 8 highly homologous variants that appeared characteristic of ankylosing spondylitis blood.

The antigens these receptors bind are not known. TCRdb re-derived calls from the 5' RACE reads in MiXCR, one entry per CDR3 protein. The data hold some 330,000 distinct CDR3 sequences, with approximately 8.2% observed a single time. The sample was blood, either unsorted or a sorted T cell fraction (not recorded which). The source of these receptors is a male donor with ankylosing spondylitis.

This clonotype was recorded a few times. The rearrangement links TRBV2 to TRBJ2-2; D gene unclear. Germline V gives CDR1 SNHLY, CDR2 FYNNEI. Trimming removed 5 bases from V and 2 bases from J, with 6 bases in between. The CDR3 contains 13 residues. CDR3 protein: CASSMRNTGELFF. CDR3 sequence (DNA): TGTGCCAGCAGTATGCGTAACACCGGGGAGCTGTTTTTT. The entire variable domain, with the rest obtained from reference TRBV2 and TRBJ2-2, is as follows: EPEVTQTPSHQVTQMGQEVILRCVPISNHLYFYWYRQILGQKVEFLVSFYNNEISEKSEIFDDQFSVERPDGSNFTLKIRSTKLEDSAMYFCASSMRNTGELFFGEGSRLTVL.

This clonotype came up a few times. The chain is built from TRBV25-1 and TRBJ2-3; 7 bases align to TRBD1. The CDR3 is made up of 16 amino acids. The V and J ends lost 4 bases and 0 bases, in that order; junction bases with no gene match: 7. Germline CDR1 and CDR2: MGHDK and SYGVNS. CDR3 nucleotides: TGTGCCAGCAGTGGATTGGACAGGACTAGCACAGATACGCAGTATTTT. It yields the protein CASSGLDRTSTDTQYF.

The chain has TRBV6-5 and TRBJ2-7, with D perhaps TRBD2 (5 bases). The CDR3 sequence is 13 residues long. CDR1 is MNHEY and CDR2 is SVGAGI in the germline V gene. V was pared by 2 bases and J by 2 bases, with 7 bases between. The CDR3 DNA reads as TGTGCCAGCAGTTACACCGGGACCTACGAGCAGTACTTC. Translated, it gives CASSYTGTYEQYF.

This clonotype appeared a few times. V gene TRBV7-8 combines with J gene TRBJ2-7; a weak D match, TRBD2 (6 bases). Germline lookup yields CDR1 SGHVS and CDR2 FQNEAQ. CDR3 size: 17 residues. The germline V and J ends were trimmed by 5 bases and 1 base, with 21 bases remaining between them. CDR3 protein: CASSPRVGGGDSYEQYF. The CDR3 DNA reads TGTGCCAGCAGCCCAAGGGTCGGTGGCGGGGATTCCTACGAGCAGTACTTC.

This clonotype was picked up many times. Here the CDR3 DNA reads TGCGCCAGCAGCTTGGCAGGGATGGACACTGAAGCTTTCTTT. Translating it yields CASSLAGMDTEAFF. The gene calls are TRBV5-1 and TRBJ1-1; tentative D call: TRBD1 (5 bases). This CDR3 has 14 amino acids. The germline CDR1 and CDR2 sequences are SGHRS and YFSETQ. V was shortened by 0 bases and J by 3 bases, with 9 bases between the two germline ends.

This clonotype was counted a few times. The rearrangement joins TRBV5-1 to TRBJ2-5; D is perhaps TRBD1 (5 bases). The CDR3 spans 17 residues. Germline CDR1 and CDR2: SGHRS and YFSETQ. The ends were cut back, 2 bases at V and 1 base at J, with 18 bases in the middle. Here the CDR3 reads CASSFSVAPRAQETQYF. The CDR3, as DNA: TGCGCCAGCAGCTTCAGTGTGGCACCCAGGGCCCAAGAGACCCAGTACTTC.

The genes are TRBV6-1 and TRBJ2-3, with D hard to call. The CDR3 totals 13 residues. With 10 bases removed from V and 1 base from J, the gap between germline ends came to 12 bases. CDR1 is MNHNS, CDR2 SASEGT, per germline. The CDR3 DNA reads as TGTGCCATCCAGATAGAGGGCACAGATACGCAGTATTTT. Translation gives CAIQIEGTDTQYF.

This clonotype was recorded at least ten times. The chain links TRBV12-3 or TRBV12-4 to TRBJ2-5; TRBD1 is a possible D gene (6 bases). Trimming removed 1 base at V and 1 base at J, with 10 bases between. The CDR3 runs to 15 residues. The CDR3 DNA follows: TGTGCCAGCAGTTTAGACTCGACAGGCCAAGAGACCCAGTACTTC. Translating gives CASSLDSTGQETQYF.

This clonotype was seen ten or more times. The DNA for the CDR3 is TGTGCCAGCAGTTTTGGGGTCTGGACCTACGAGCAGTACTTC. Its protein product is CASSFGVWTYEQYF. The genes are TRBV12-3 or TRBV12-4 and TRBJ2-7, with D unresolved. The CDR3 sequence is 14 residues long. The V and J ends lost 3 bases and 2 bases respectively, with 11 bases between them.

This clonotype appeared a few times. The chain couples TRBV12-5 to TRBJ2-1; D is perhaps TRBD2 (6 bases). Germline CDR1 is LGHNT and CDR2 is FRNRAP. Trimming shortened V by 2 bases and J by 10 bases, and 15 bases separated the two germline ends. The CDR3 runs 14 residues. Here the CDR3 reads CASGLPSRDLEQFF. The DNA for the CDR3 is TGTGCTAGTGGTTTGCCGTCGCGGGACTTGGAGCAGTTCTTC.

This clonotype was recorded many times. V gene TRBV7-2 combines with J gene TRBJ2-5; TRBD2 is a possible D gene (5 bases). Germline CDR1 SGHTA, CDR2 FQGNSA. The V and J ends lost 1 base and 5 bases respectively, with 11 bases between them. This CDR3 comprises 14 residues. CDR3 region: CASSLEVGVETQYF. DNA for the CDR3: TGTGCCAGCAGCTTAGAAGTGGGAGTGGAGACCCAGTACTTC. The entire variable domain, with the rest obtained from reference TRBV7-2 and TRBJ2-5, is as follows: GAGVSQSPSNKVTEKGKDVELRCDPISGHTALYWYRQSLGQGLEFLIYFQGNSAPDKSGLPSDRFSAERTGGSVSTLTIQRTQQEDSAVYLCASSLEVGVETQYFGPGTRLLVL.

This clonotype was counted a few times. The rearrangement uses TRBV12-3 or TRBV12-4 and TRBJ2-1, with D uncertain. The CDR3 consists of 14 residues. Trimming stripped 1 base from V and 12 bases from J, with 16 bases between. CDR3 loop: CASSLVALAEPQFF. CDR3 nucleotide sequence: TGTGCCAGCAGTTTAGTAGCTCTGGCCGAACCGCAGTTCTTC.

The chain carries TRBV6-2 or TRBV6-3 and TRBJ2-2; D possibly corresponds to TRBD2 (6 bases). V was clipped by 1 base and J by 2 bases, with 20 bases between them. The germline V gene has CDR1 MNHEY and CDR2 SVGEGT. The CDR3 totals 19 residues. The CDR3 nucleotides read TGTGCCAGCAGTTACTTCGGGGGACTCCTACGTACCAACACCGGGGAGCTGTTTTTT. It translates to CASSYFGGLLRTNTGELFF.

The rearrangement links TRBV27 to TRBJ2-1; tentatively, D is TRBD1 or TRBD2 (5 bases each). Germline V CDR1 and CDR2: MNHEY, SMNVEV (reference sequence). Trimming removed 2 bases at V and 6 bases at J, with 14 bases between. The CDR3 runs 15 residues. This CDR3 is CASSLGPGRLNEQFF. In DNA form, the CDR3 reads TGTGCCAGCAGTTTAGGCCCGGGACGTCTCAATGAGCAGTTCTTC.

The chain combines TRBV5-6 with TRBJ1-5, with 9 bases identical to TRBD1. This CDR3 is built from 16 residues. With 4 bases clipped from V and 6 bases from J, the junction kept 11 bases outside the gene matches. Germline V CDR1 and CDR2: SGHDT, YYEEEE. CDR3 DNA: TGTGCCAGCAGCATATACCCGGGACAGGGTATTCAGCCCCAGCATTTT. Translating it yields CASSIYPGQGIQPQHF.

This clonotype has more than one count but fewer than ten. The V call is TRBV20-1, the J call TRBJ1-6; no clear D. The CDR3 covers 12 residues. With 1 base removed from V and 7 bases from J, the gap between germline ends came to 5 bases. From germline, CDR1 is DFQATT and CDR2 SNEGSKA (reference sequence). CDR3 loop: CSARGGNSPLHF. The CDR3 DNA follows: TGCAGTGCTAGAGGTGGCAATTCACCCCTCCACTTT.

The sample holds many counts of this clonotype. This chain connects TRBV25-1 to TRBJ1-1; a possible D gene is TRBD1 (6 bases). CDR1 and CDR2 from the germline V gene are MGHDK and SYGVNS. The CDR3 has 13 amino acids. V lost 4 bases and J 5 bases, leaving 11 bases between the germline ends. The CDR3 region is CASSGGGFTEAFF. Here the CDR3 DNA reads TGTGCCAGCAGTGGGGGGGGCTTTACTGAAGCTTTCTTT.

V is TRBV2 and J is TRBJ2-3, with D unclear. Between the trimmed V and J ends, which lost 6 bases and 6 bases, there was a span of 10 bases. Germline lookup yields CDR1 SNHLY and CDR2 FYNNEI. The CDR3 runs to 12 residues. CDR3 nucleotides: TGTGCCAGCAGCGGAGTCCTGGATACGCAGTATTTT. It encodes CASSGVLDTQYF.

The gene calls are TRBV28 and TRBJ2-7; D is undetermined. CDR3 length equals 14 residues. CDR1 and CDR2 (germline): MDHEN, SYDVKM. V gave up 2 bases and J gave up 4 bases, with 12 bases separating them. CDR3 in DNA: TGTGCCAGCAGTTTACGTCAGGCTTTGTACGAGCAGTACTTC. It yields the protein CASSLRQALYEQYF.

The chain uses TRBV2 and TRBJ2-5; 9 bases agree with TRBD1. This CDR3 spans 16 amino acids. The V gene's germline CDR1 is SNHLY and CDR2 FYNNEI. Unmatched junction bases numbered 10, after V lost 2 bases and J lost 6 bases. The CDR3 nucleotides read TGTGCCAGCAGTGAACCTGTCCCGGGACAGGGCCAGACCCAGTACTTC. This gives the protein CASSEPVPGQGQTQYF. Full variable domain (remainder filled in from reference TRBV2 and TRBJ2-5): EPEVTQTPSHQVTQMGQEVILRCVPISNHLYFYWYRQILGQKVEFLVSFYNNEISEKSEIFDDQFSVERPDGSNFTLKIRSTKLEDSAMYFCASSEPVPGQGQTQYFGPGTRLLVL.

This clonotype came up many times. The V call is TRBV5-1, the J call TRBJ2-3; D could derive from TRBD1 or TRBD2 (5 bases each). CDR1 is SGHRS and CDR2 is YFSETQ in the germline V gene. Trimming took off 0 bases at V and 7 bases at J, with 18 bases between the two ends. This CDR3 is built from 16 residues. DNA for the CDR3: TGCGCCAGCAGCTTGGCCTCGCAGGGACCCTCAAATACGCAGTATTTT. Its protein product is CASSLASQGPSNTQYF.

This clonotype was seen a few times. This chain connects TRBV28 to TRBJ2-7; D is perhaps TRBD1 (5 bases). This CDR3 contains 16 residues. CDR1 MDHEN and CDR2 SYDVKM come from the germline V gene. V was pared by 1 base and J by 0 bases, with 13 bases between. This chain's CDR3 is CASSLFGRVNSYEQYF. In DNA, the CDR3 is TGTGCCAGCAGTTTATTCGGCAGGGTCAACTCCTACGAGCAGTACTTC.

This clonotype was picked up many times. The rearrangement uses TRBV29-1 and TRBJ1-1; D not resolved. The CDR3 is 13 residues long. Trimming took off 7 bases at V and 3 bases at J, with 15 bases between the two ends. In germline, CDR1 is SQVTM, CDR2 ANQGSEA. CDR3 protein: CSAVGNLDTEAFF. The CDR3 DNA follows: TGCAGCGCCGTGGGGAATTTGGACACTGAAGCTTTCTTT.

This clonotype was counted only a few times. This chain links TRBV16 with TRBJ2-5; no reliable D call. V lost 4 bases, J lost 0 bases, and 6 bases lay in between. The CDR3 covers 13 residues. Germline V CDR1 and CDR2: KGHSY, FQNENV. This CDR3 is CASSRGYQETQYF. CDR3 sequence (DNA): TGTGCCAGCAGCCGGGGATACCAAGAGACCCAGTACTTC.

This rearrangement joins TRBV6-2 or TRBV6-3 to TRBJ2-1; D perhaps matches TRBD1 (6 bases). Germline-derived CDR1 and CDR2 are MNHEY and SVGEGT. CDR3 length: 14 amino acids. V dropped 6 bases and J dropped 4 bases, with 13 bases sitting between them. In DNA form, the CDR3 reads TGTGCCAGCAGGAGCAGGGGCCCATACAATGAGCAGTTCTTC. Amino acids: CASRSRGPYNEQFF.

The rearrangement links TRBV18 to TRBJ2-3, with 9 bases identical to TRBD2. The CDR3 runs to 15 residues. From germline, CDR1 is KGHSH and CDR2 LQKENI. With V trimmed by 3 bases and J by 6 bases, 7 bases remained unmatched. CDR3 nucleotide sequence: TGTGCCAGCTCACCCCAGACTAGCGGAATCGATACGCAGTATTTT. It translates to CASSPQTSGIDTQYF. The whole variable domain, filled in from reference TRBV18 and TRBJ2-3, reads NAGVMQNPRHLVRRRGQEARLRCSPMKGHSHVYWYRQLPEEGLKFMVYLQKENIIDESGMPKERFSAEFPKEGPSILRIQQVVRGDSAAYFCASSPQTSGIDTQYFGPGTRLTVL.

V and J are TRBV6-1 and TRBJ1-6; 11 nucleotides match TRBD1. The CDR3 loop spans 16 amino acids. Germline-derived CDR1 and CDR2 are MNHNS and SASEGT. Losses at the gene ends were 6 bases for V and 9 bases for J; bases not matched to a gene: 10. CDR3 sequence (DNA): TGTGCCAGCAGCCCAAAATGGGACAGGGGGACTTCACCCCTCCACTTT. It yields the protein CASSPKWDRGTSPLHF.

This chain uses TRBV4-3 with TRBJ2-5, with D perhaps matching TRBD2 (5 bases). The CDR3 consists of 16 residues. V was cut by 2 bases and J by 2 bases, with 15 bases left in between. The V gene's germline CDR1 is LGHNA and CDR2 YSLEER. Here the CDR3 reads CASSQNSPGWQETQYF. Written as DNA, the CDR3 is TGCGCCAGCAGCCAAAATTCCCCGGGATGGCAAGAGACCCAGTACTTC.

J is TRBJ2-1 and V is TRBV27; D might be TRBD2 (6 bases). This CDR3 has 11 residues. Trimming cost V 8 bases and J 8 bases, with 10 bases left between them. Germline V gene data show CDR1 as MNHEY and CDR2 as SMNVEV (reference sequence). CDR3 in DNA: TGTGCCAGCCTTTGGAGGGATGAGCAGTTCTTC. Its protein is CASLWRDEQFF.

This clonotype turned up a few times. This sequence joins TRBV12-3 or TRBV12-4 and TRBJ2-1, with 7 positions matching TRBD2. The CDR3 length is 14 residues. The V and J ends lost 5 bases and 2 bases, in that order; junction bases with no gene match: 3. DNA of the CDR3: TGTGCCAGCAGTGTCGGGAGGACCTACAATGAGCAGTTCTTC. Translating gives CASSVGRTYNEQFF.

The chain uses TRBV9 and TRBJ2-5, with D possibly being TRBD2 (5 bases). The CDR3 consists of 12 residues. Germline CDR1 reads SGDLS; CDR2 reads YYNGEE. The ends were cut back, 0 bases at V and 7 bases at J, with 7 bases in the middle. CDR3 DNA sequence: TGTGCCAGCAGCGTAGCCCGGGGGACCCAGTACTTC. This codes for CASSVARGTQYF.

A few counts support this clonotype. The CDR3 coding sequence is TGTGCCAGCAGCTTAATGCGGGGACAGCAGTTCTTC. Translating it yields CASSLMRGQQFF. The J gene is TRBJ2-1, the V gene TRBV7-3; TRBD2 is a possible D gene (6 bases). With 1 base removed from V and 11 bases from J, the gap between germline ends came to 9 bases. The V gene's germline CDR1 is SGHTA and CDR2 FQGTGA. The CDR3 sequence is 12 residues long.